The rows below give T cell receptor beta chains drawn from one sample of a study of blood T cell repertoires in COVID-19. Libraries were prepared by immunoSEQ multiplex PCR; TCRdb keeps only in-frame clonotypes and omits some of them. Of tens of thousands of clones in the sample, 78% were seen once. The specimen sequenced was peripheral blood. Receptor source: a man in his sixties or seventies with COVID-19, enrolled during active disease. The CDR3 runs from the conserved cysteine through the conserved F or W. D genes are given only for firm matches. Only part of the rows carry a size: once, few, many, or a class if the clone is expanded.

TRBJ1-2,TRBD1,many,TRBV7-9,CASSSTGANYGYTF,TGTGCCAGCAGCTCGACAGGGGCCAACTATGGCTACACCTTC
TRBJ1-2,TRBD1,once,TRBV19,CASTDRGNAVGGYTF,TGTGCCAGTACCGACAGGGGGAATGCCGTTGGTGGCTACACCTTC
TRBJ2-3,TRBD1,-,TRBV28,CASSFDRVTDTQYF,TGTGCCAGCAGTTTCGACAGGGTCACAGATACGCAGTATTTT
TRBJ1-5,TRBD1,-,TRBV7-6,CASSPGQGSSQPQHF,TGTGCCAGCAGTCCGGGACAGGGGTCTTCTCAGCCCCAGCATTTT
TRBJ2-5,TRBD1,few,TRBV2,CASSVPAGGRETQYF,TGTGCCAGCAGTGTCCCGGCAGGGGGCAGGGAGACCCAGTACTTC
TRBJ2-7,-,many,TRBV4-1,CASSQGQPHGNYYEQYF,TGCGCCAGCAGCCAAGGACAGCCCCATGGAAATTACTACGAGCAGTACTTC
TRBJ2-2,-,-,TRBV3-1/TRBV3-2,CASSQGSSYAAGELFF,TGTGCCAGCAGCCAAGGTTCCTCCTACGCTGCCGGGGAGCTGTTTTTT
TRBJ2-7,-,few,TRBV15,CATSRGISPEQYF,TGTGCCACCAGCAGAGGAATTAGTCCCGAGCAGTACTTC
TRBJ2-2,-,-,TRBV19,CASSIESPRRELFF,TGTGCCAGTAGTATAGAGAGCCCCCGCCGGGAGCTGTTTTTT
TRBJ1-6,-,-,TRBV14,CASSQEGTGNSPLHF,TGTGCCAGCAGCCAGGAGGGGACTGGTAATTCACCCCTCCACTTT
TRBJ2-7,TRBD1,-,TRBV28,CASSTPGTGLYEQYF,TGTGCCAGCAGTACCCCCGGGACAGGTCTTTACGAGCAGTACTTC
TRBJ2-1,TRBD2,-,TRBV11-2,CASSPWTSGNSYNEQFF,TGTGCCAGCAGCCCATGGACTAGCGGTAACTCCTACAATGAGCAGTTCTTC
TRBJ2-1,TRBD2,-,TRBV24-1,CATSGGGADEQFF,TGTGCCACCAGTGGGGGAGGGGCAGATGAGCAGTTCTTC
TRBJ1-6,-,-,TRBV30,CAWDRQRSYNSPLHF,TGTGCCTGGGACAGGCAGCGCTCCTATAATTCACCCCTCCACTTT
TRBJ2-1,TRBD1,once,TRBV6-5,CASSSTGGPNEQFF,TGTGCCAGCAGTTCAACAGGGGGCCCGAATGAGCAGTTCTTC
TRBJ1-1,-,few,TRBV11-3,CASSLFKTDTEAFF,TGTGCCAGCAGCTTATTTAAGACAGACACTGAAGCTTTCTTT
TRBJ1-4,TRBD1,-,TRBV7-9,CASSTGTGIEKLFF,TGTGCCAGCAGCACCGGGACAGGGATTGAAAAACTGTTTTTT
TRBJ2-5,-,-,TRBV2,CASSSYPPWRETQYF,TGTGCCAGCAGTTCATACCCCCCTTGGAGGGAGACCCAGTACTTC
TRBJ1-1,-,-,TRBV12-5,CASGFAENTEAFF,TGTGCTAGTGGTTTCGCAGAGAACACTGAAGCTTTCTTT
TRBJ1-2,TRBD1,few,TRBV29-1,CSVEVVQGDGYTF,TGCAGCGTTGAAGTTGTTCAGGGGGATGGCTACACCTTC
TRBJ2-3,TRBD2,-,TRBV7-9,CASKGLAETDTQYF,TGTGCCAGCAAGGGACTAGCGGAGACAGATACGCAGTATTTT
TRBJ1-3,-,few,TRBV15,CATSRDLGAGNTIYF,TGTGCCACCAGCAGAGATTTAGGGGCTGGAAACACCATATATTTT